The 10 T cell receptor beta chains below all came from one sample that was sequenced in a study of T cell responses to AZD1222 COVID-19 vaccine. Sequencing used immunoSEQ multiplex PCR; TCRdb keeps in-frame clones, though not all of them. The table shows about 83,000 clones, with about 82% occurring only once. The material sequenced was peripheral blood, taken on day 0 of AZD1222 vaccination. These receptors were taken from an adult in good health.

The chain recombines TRBV29-1 with TRBJ1-4; D gene uncertain. Germline-derived CDR1 and CDR2 are SQVTM and ANQGSEA. V gave up 7 bases and J gave up 8 bases, with 20 bases separating them. The CDR3 covers 14 residues. CDR3 residues: CSAKGGQAVEKLFF. CDR3 bases: TGCAGCGCGAAGGGCGGGCAAGCCGTGGAAAAACTGTTTTTT.

The count of this clone is one. The chain couples TRBV24-1 to TRBJ2-3; no reliable D call. CDR1 and CDR2 from the germline V gene are KGHDR and SFDVKD. This CDR3 is built from 15 residues. The ends were cut back, 2 bases at V and 3 bases at J, with 11 bases in the middle. The CDR3 nucleotides are TGTGCCACCAGTGATTCGGCCCGCTCGACAGATACGCAGTATTTT. This sequence encodes CATSDSARSTDTQYF.

The J gene is TRBJ1-2, the V gene TRBV7-2, with D perhaps TRBD1 (5 bases). Germline V gene lookup returns CDR1 SGHTA and CDR2 FQGNSA. The CDR3 contains 13 residues. Trimming removed 5 bases from V and 6 bases from J, with 13 bases in between. In DNA form, the CDR3 reads TGTGCCAGCAGCCGAACCGGGGCGGATGGCTACACCTTC. Amino acids: CASSRTGADGYTF.

The V gene is TRBV11-2, the J gene TRBJ1-6, with 8 bases that match TRBD1. The CDR3 loop spans 13 amino acids. Trimming cost V 6 bases and J 10 bases; bases outside gene matches: 5. Germline values: CDR1 SGHAT, CDR2 FQNNGV. The CDR3 sequence is CASRGQGRSPLHF. Written as DNA, the CDR3 is TGTGCCAGCAGAGGACAGGGTCGATCACCCCTCCACTTT.

The chain combines TRBV28 with TRBJ1-2, with D uncertain. Looked up from germline, CDR1 is MDHEN and CDR2 is SYDVKM. V gave up 2 bases and J gave up 3 bases, with 10 bases separating them. The CDR3 is 14 residues long. In nucleotides, the CDR3 is TGTGCCAGCAGTTTAAAGGGCAGGTACTATGGCTACACCTTC. Its translation: CASSLKGRYYGYTF.

Only a few counts were recorded for this clone. This chain connects TRBV18 to TRBJ2-5; no reliable D call. Trimming removed 3 bases from V and 3 bases from J, with 5 bases in between. The CDR3 runs to 12 residues. Germline values: CDR1 KGHSH, CDR2 LQKENI. The CDR3 DNA sequence: TGTGCCAGCTCACCGATAGAAGAGACCCAGTACTTC. As protein: CASSPIEETQYF.

V gene TRBV5-6 combines with J gene TRBJ1-1; no firm D call. The CDR3 is made up of 13 amino acids. Germline V gives CDR1 SGHDT, CDR2 YYEEEE. V dropped 4 bases and J dropped 9 bases, with 16 bases sitting between them. CDR3 sequence reads: CASSLSKGLKAFF. Written as DNA, the CDR3 is TGTGCCAGCAGCCTGAGTAAAGGTCTCAAAGCTTTCTTT.

This chain joins TRBV5-6 and TRBJ2-7; maybe TRBD1 (5 bases). The CDR3 sequence is 15 residues long. The germline V gene has CDR1 SGHDT and CDR2 YYEEEE. The V gene lost 3 bases and the J gene lost 2 bases, with 15 bases spanning the gap. The CDR3 DNA reads TGTGCCAGCAGCTGGGGCGCTGGGGCCACCTACGAGCAGTACTTC. Translated: CASSWGAGATYEQYF.

This chain connects TRBV18 to TRBJ1-4; D uncertain. V shed 4 bases and J shed 1 base, with 10 bases lying between them. Germline values: CDR1 KGHSH, CDR2 LQKENI. The CDR3 is made up of 15 amino acids. This chain's CDR3 is CASSLSLGTNEKLFF. For the CDR3, the DNA is TGTGCCAGCTCACTGTCGCTTGGAACTAATGAAAAACTGTTTTTT. The full variable domain, its missing parts supplied by reference TRBV18 and TRBJ1-4, is NAGVMQNPRHLVRRRGQEARLRCSPMKGHSHVYWYRQLPEEGLKFMVYLQKENIIDESGMPKERFSAEFPKEGPSILRIQQVVRGDSAAYFCASSLSLGTNEKLFFGSGTQLSVL.

The chain is built from TRBV5-1 and TRBJ1-6; 7 bases align to TRBD1. This CDR3 region has 15 residues. J was trimmed by 5 bases and V by 2 bases; bases with no gene match: 4. In germline, CDR1 is SGHRS, CDR2 YFSETQ. The CDR3 loop is CASSLRDSHNSPLHF. CDR3 DNA: TGCGCCAGCAGCTTAAGGGACAGTCATAATTCACCCCTCCACTTT.